Below are 26 T cell receptor beta chains sequenced from a single sample in a study of long-term antiretroviral therapy in people with HIV. This was the immunoSEQ v3.0 assay at survey level. The repertoire was sequenced with immunoSEQ multiplex PCR; TCRdb's copy has only in-frame clones and lacks some. The repertoire includes 39,000 or so clones, around 80% of them detected once, and around 6.1% sits in the top ten. Sequences were derived from unsorted PBMCs, sampled 0.6 years after starting antiretroviral therapy. The receptors derive from a man aged 18 to 29 with HIV.

This chain joins TRBV7-2 and TRBJ2-1, with TRBD2 matching 8 bases. With 3 bases clipped from V and 5 bases from J, the junction kept 9 bases outside the gene matches. CDR1 is SGHTA, CDR2 FQGNSA, per germline. The CDR3 covers 16 residues. CDR3 protein: CASSLAVAGGNNEQFF. For the CDR3, the DNA is TGTGCCAGCAGCTTGGCGGTCGCGGGAGGAAACAATGAGCAGTTCTTC.

The V call is TRBV10-2, the J call TRBJ2-7, with 15 bases that match TRBD2. V lost 4 bases, J lost 1 base, and 11 bases stayed unmatched. In germline, CDR1 is WSHSY, CDR2 SAAADI. The CDR3 loop spans 19 amino acids. CDR3 DNA sequence: TGCGCCAGCAGTGGGGTATGGGGACTAGCGGGAGGAGTGTCCTACGAGCAGTACTTC. Protein sequence: CASSGVWGLAGGVSYEQYF.

V and J are TRBV7-2 and TRBJ2-3; D gene uncertain. Germline CDR1 is SGHTA and CDR2 is FQGNSA. The V end lost 1 base, the J end lost 3 bases, and 11 bases lay between the germline ends. The CDR3 has 15 residues. CDR3 sequence (DNA): TGTGCCAGCAGCTTAGTGTTGATCGGGACAGATACGCAGTATTTT. Protein product: CASSLVLIGTDTQYF.

The DNA of the CDR3 is TGTGCCAGCAGCTTCGACAGGGCGGTAGAGACCCAGTACTTC. It translates to CASSFDRAVETQYF. The V and J genes are TRBV5-8 and TRBJ2-5, with 7 bases identical to TRBD1. Germline-derived CDR1 and CDR2 are SGHTS and YDEGEE. V trimming: 2 bases; J trimming: 4 bases; junction bases outside the gene matches: 5. This CDR3 is 14 amino acids long.

The chain joins TRBV18 to TRBJ2-7, with D unclear. Germline-derived CDR1 and CDR2 are KGHSH and LQKENI. Trimming shortened V by 3 bases and J by 4 bases, and 7 bases separated the two germline ends. This CDR3 is 12 amino acids long. The CDR3 is CASSPLGYEQYF. For the CDR3, the DNA is TGTGCCAGCTCACCTTTGGGTTACGAGCAGTACTTC.

Judged by abundance, this clone is medium-sized. This chain uses TRBV6-4 with TRBJ2-6; D unclear. Germline V gene data show CDR1 as MRHNA and CDR2 as SNTAGT. The CDR3 runs 15 residues. V shed 3 bases and J shed 0 bases, with 6 bases lying between them. CDR3 nucleotide sequence: TGTGCCAGCAGTGAGAGGCTCTCTGGGGCCAACGTCCTGACTTTC. Residues: CASSERLSGANVLTF.

J is TRBJ2-2 and V is TRBV7-8; a possible D gene is TRBD2 (6 bases). The V end lost 3 bases, the J end lost 5 bases, and 10 bases lay between the germline ends. The CDR3 extends over 14 amino acids. In germline, CDR1 is SGHVS, CDR2 FQNEAQ. The CDR3, as DNA: TGTGCCAGCAGCTTGGTTGCGGGAACCGGGGAGCTGTTTTTT. Its translation is CASSLVAGTGELFF.

This rearrangement joins TRBV5-4 to TRBJ2-7, with D uncertain. Germline V CDR1 and CDR2: SGHNT, YYREEE (reference sequence). This CDR3 is built from 16 residues. Trimming left V 4 bases short and J 1 base short, with 18 bases between. CDR3: CASSPSLVAESYEQYF. The CDR3 nucleotides read TGTGCCAGCAGCCCTTCTTTGGTAGCAGAGTCCTACGAGCAGTACTTC.

This clone has only a few counts. The CDR3: CASSLGVDRGEGYTF. The DNA for the CDR3 is TGCGCCAGCAGCTTGGGAGTCGACAGGGGTGAAGGCTACACCTTC. V and J are TRBV5-1 and TRBJ1-2, with 8 bases that match TRBD1. The CDR3 runs to 15 residues. After removal of 0 bases from V and 8 bases from J, the junction contained 9 bases not matched to a gene. Germline values: CDR1 SGHRS, CDR2 YFSETQ.

The chain combines TRBV6-5 with TRBJ1-4; 8 bases fit TRBD1. Germline CDR1 reads MNHEY; CDR2 reads SVGAGI. This CDR3 has 16 residues. The trim removed 0 bases at V and 4 bases at J, leaving 4 bases unmatched. The CDR3 sequence: CASSYSYRGYNEKLFF. In DNA form, the CDR3 reads TGTGCCAGCAGTTACTCCTACAGGGGGTATAATGAAAAACTGTTTTTT.

The CDR3 is CASSARRGNQPQHF. CDR3 in DNA: TGTGCCAGCAGTGCTCGGAGGGGCAATCAGCCCCAGCATTTT. The chain combines TRBV28 with TRBJ1-5; no clear D. The germline V gene has CDR1 MDHEN and CDR2 SYDVKM. CDR3 length: 14 amino acids. V shed 5 bases and J shed 2 bases, with 10 bases lying between them.

The chain is built from TRBV10-3 and TRBJ2-7; D is unclear. Germline lookup yields CDR1 ENHRY and CDR2 SYGVKD. The CDR3 covers 13 residues. V dropped 4 bases and J dropped 3 bases, with 10 bases sitting between them. The CDR3 nucleotides are TGTGCCATCAGTGCCGGTGTAGACTACGAGCAGTACTTC. This encodes CAISAGVDYEQYF.

V and J are TRBV27 and TRBJ2-7, with 11 nucleotides matching TRBD1. Trimming removed 6 bases from V and 6 bases from J; junction bases left unmatched: 4. The CDR3 consists of 13 residues. Germline assignment: CDR1 MNHEY and CDR2 SMNVEV (reference sequence). The DNA of the CDR3 is TGTGCCAGCAGCACCGGGACAGGGGGCGAGCAGTACTTC. The encoded protein is CASSTGTGGEQYF.

The chain is built from TRBV18 and TRBJ1-3; unclear D gene. Per germline, CDR1 KGHSH and CDR2 LQKENI. CDR3 length equals 13 residues. V shed 9 bases and J shed 0 bases, with 9 bases lying between them. The CDR3 is CASYRSSGNTIYF. The DNA of the CDR3 is TGTGCCAGTTATCGTTCCTCTGGAAACACCATATATTTT.

The rearrangement uses TRBV7-9 and TRBJ1-1, with 7 bases identical to TRBD1. Germline CDR1 SEHNR, CDR2 FQNEAQ (reference sequence). With 5 bases clipped from V and 3 bases from J, the junction kept 6 bases outside the gene matches. The CDR3 length is 14 residues. Here the CDR3 DNA reads TGTGCCAGCAGCGCGGTAACAGGGGACACTGAAGCTTTCTTT. As protein: CASSAVTGDTEAFF. The full variable domain, with the rest looked up from reference TRBV7-9 and TRBJ1-1, is DTGVSQNPRHKITKRGQNVTFRCDPISEHNRLYWYRQTLGQGPEFLTYFQNEAQLEKSRLLSDRFSAERPKGSFSTLEIQRTEQGDSAMYLCASSAVTGDTEAFFGQGTRLTVV.

This clone was seen more than once but under ten times. The rearrangement joins TRBV7-9 to TRBJ1-4, with D possibly matching TRBD1 (6 bases). V was cut by 2 bases and J by 2 bases, with 9 bases left in between. The V gene's germline CDR1 is SEHNR and CDR2 FQNEAQ (reference sequence). There are 15 residues in the CDR3. CDR3 sequence reads: CASSLKGGTNEKLFF. CDR3 DNA sequence: TGTGCCAGCAGCTTAAAGGGGGGCACTAATGAAAAACTGTTTTTT.

The gene calls are TRBV5-1 and TRBJ2-1; D uncertain. CDR1 is SGHRS and CDR2 is YFSETQ in the germline V gene. CDR3 length equals 15 residues. Trimming cost V 6 bases and J 4 bases, with 17 bases left between them. This CDR3 reads CASTQPRSGYNEQFF. The CDR3, as DNA: TGCGCCAGCACCCAACCTCGCTCAGGTTACAATGAGCAGTTCTTC.

This clone is a singleton in its sample. The rearrangement joins TRBV5-1 to TRBJ2-7; 10 nucleotides match TRBD1. CDR1 and CDR2 (germline): SGHRS, YFSETQ. CDR3 length: 15 amino acids. J lost 7 bases, V lost 4 bases, and 11 bases had no gene match. CDR3 sequence: CASSAGGQGPWEQYF. CDR3 bases: TGCGCCAGCAGCGCGGGGGGACAGGGGCCATGGGAGCAGTACTTC.

The rearrangement links TRBV7-2 to TRBJ2-7; perhaps D is TRBD1 or TRBD2 (5 bases each). The germline CDR1 and CDR2 sequences are SGHTA and FQGNSA. CDR3 length equals 14 residues. The V end lost 1 base, the J end lost 0 bases, and 7 bases lay between the germline ends. The CDR3 sequence is CASSLDGTSYEQYF. CDR3 sequence (DNA): TGTGCCAGCAGCTTAGACGGGACCTCCTACGAGCAGTACTTC.

The V call is TRBV5-6, the J call TRBJ2-7; D remains unclear. The V and J ends lost 4 bases and 3 bases respectively, with 14 bases between them. CDR1 and CDR2 from the germline V gene are SGHDT and YYEEEE. This CDR3 has 14 residues. In DNA, the CDR3 is TGTGCCAGCAGCCCGGTCCGCGAGGACTACGAGCAGTACTTC. It specifies CASSPVREDYEQYF. The entire variable domain, with the rest obtained from reference TRBV5-6 and TRBJ2-7, is as follows: DAGVTQSPTHLIKTRGQQVTLRCSPKSGHDTVSWYQQALGQGPQFIFQYYEEEERQRGNFPDRFSGHQFPNYSSELNVNALLLGDSALYLCASSPVREDYEQYFGPGTRLTVT.

Comment on this clone: Other DNA sequences in the sample encode the same CDR3. CDR3 DNA sequence: TGTGCCAGCAGTCCCGGGATCAAGTACGAGCAGTACTTC. This encodes CASSPGIKYEQYF. V and J are TRBV28 and TRBJ2-7; possibly TRBD2 for D (5 bases). The CDR3 is 13 residues long. Looked up from germline, CDR1 is MDHEN and CDR2 is SYDVKM. Trimming cost V 5 bases and J 4 bases, with 12 bases left between them.

The V call is TRBV5-1, the J call TRBJ2-7; maybe TRBD1 (6 bases). Germline CDR1 reads SGHRS; CDR2 reads YFSETQ. The V end was cut by 4 bases, the J end by 2 bases, with 13 bases between. The CDR3 extends over 14 amino acids. For the CDR3, the DNA is TGCGCCAGCAGCAAGGGGGACCGGGCCTACGAGCAGTACTTC. Translated, it gives CASSKGDRAYEQYF.

V gene TRBV4-3 combines with J gene TRBJ2-3; 7 bases are shared with TRBD2. The junction had 6 bases not matched to a gene; V was cut back by 1 base and J by 2 bases. Germline CDR1 is LGHNA and CDR2 is YSLEER. The CDR3 runs 16 residues. Written as DNA, the CDR3 is TGCGCCAGCAGCCAAGGTAGCGGGCCGGCCACAGATACGCAGTATTTT. It is translated as CASSQGSGPATDTQYF.

The chain is built from TRBV5-5 and TRBJ2-5, with D uncertain. V shed 0 bases and J shed 2 bases, with 8 bases lying between them. CDR3 size: 14 residues. CDR1 is SGHKS and CDR2 is YYEKEE in the germline V gene (reference sequence). The CDR3 coding sequence is TGTGCCAGCAGCTTGGATCGAGCACAAGAGACCCAGTACTTC. Translation: CASSLDRAQETQYF.

The chain is built from TRBV10-3 and TRBJ2-2, with 12 bases aligning to TRBD2. This CDR3 is 16 amino acids long. The germline V gene encodes CDR1 ENHRY and CDR2 SYGVKD. V shed 4 bases and J 4 bases; nucleotides not matched to a gene: 4. The CDR3 DNA reads TGTGCCATCAGTGGGCTAGCGGGAGGGTCCACCGGGGAGCTGTTTTTT. Protein product: CAISGLAGGSTGELFF.

The chain employs TRBV11-2 and TRBJ2-7; 7 bases match TRBD1. CDR1 is SGHAT and CDR2 is FQNNGV in the germline V gene. The CDR3 covers 14 residues. The V gene end was trimmed by 4 bases and the J gene end by 4 bases; junction bases not matched to a gene: 7. This CDR3 is CASSSQPGQYEQYF. In DNA, the CDR3 is TGTGCCAGCAGCTCGCAACCGGGACAGTACGAGCAGTACTTC.